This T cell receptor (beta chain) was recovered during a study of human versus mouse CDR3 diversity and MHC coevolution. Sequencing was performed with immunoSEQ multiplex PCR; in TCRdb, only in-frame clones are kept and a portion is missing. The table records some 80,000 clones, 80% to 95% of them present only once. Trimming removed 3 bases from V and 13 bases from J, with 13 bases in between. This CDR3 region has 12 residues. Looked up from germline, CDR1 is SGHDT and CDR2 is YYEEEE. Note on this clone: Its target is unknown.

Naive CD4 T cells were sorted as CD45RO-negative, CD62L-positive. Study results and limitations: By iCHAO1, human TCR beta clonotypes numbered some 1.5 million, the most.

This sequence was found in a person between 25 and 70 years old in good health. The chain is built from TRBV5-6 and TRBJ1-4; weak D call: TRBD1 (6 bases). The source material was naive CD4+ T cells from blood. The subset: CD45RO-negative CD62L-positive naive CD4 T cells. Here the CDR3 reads CASSWGGDTLFF. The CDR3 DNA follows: TGTGCCAGCAGCTGGGGAGGGGACACACTGTTTTTT.